This T cell receptor beta chain came from a study of technical replicates of blood from four donors (dated by TCRdb to about 2017). Based on the germline V gene, the CDR1 and CDR2 sequences are SGHDN and FVKESK. V lost 1 base and J lost 1 base; the stretch between them is 16 bases long. The CDR3 spans 17 residues, from the cysteine through the phenylalanine. CDR3 DNA is the only sequence kept; it has 51 bases, read in frame from the first base. The method behind the library was the immunoSEQ multiplex PCR assay. TCRdb stores this immuneACCESS table with in-frame sequences only. Part of the clones is absent; in the studies checked, under half of the shortfall reflects unresolved V genes, and no reason is known for the rest. The sample data list around 83,000 clones, and about 92% of these were observed just once. About 0.27% of the sample belongs to the ten largest clones. With respect to this clone: The specificity of this receptor is unknown. Base qualities are not at hand, and no much larger clone is one base apart.

This TCR came from a human donor in good health. The chain is made from TRBV14 and TRBJ1-1; TRBD1 is a possible D gene, resting on 5 matching bases. The specimen was T cells isolated from PBMCs. The CDR3 has the sequence CASSQVLWRGRNTEAFF. The nucleotides are TGTGCCAGCAGCCAAGTACTATGGCGGGGACGGAACACTGAAGCTTTCTTT.